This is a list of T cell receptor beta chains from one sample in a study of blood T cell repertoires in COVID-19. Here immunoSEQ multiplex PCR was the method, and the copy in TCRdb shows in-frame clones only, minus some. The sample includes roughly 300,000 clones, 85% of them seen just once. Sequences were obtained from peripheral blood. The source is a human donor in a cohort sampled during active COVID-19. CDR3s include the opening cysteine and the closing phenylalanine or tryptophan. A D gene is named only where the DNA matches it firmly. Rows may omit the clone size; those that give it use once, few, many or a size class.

CAIKPPGDTDTQYF	TGTGCCATAAAACCCCCGGGGGACACAGATACGCAGTATTTT	.	TRBJ2-3	.	TRBV19
CATSRFGGTGNTEAFF	TGTGCCACCAGCAGGTTTGGAGGGACAGGGAACACTGAAGCTTTCTTT	TRBD1	TRBJ1-1	.	TRBV15
CAWSVQGSGANVLTF	TGTGCCTGGAGTGTACAGGGATCTGGGGCCAACGTCCTGACTTTC	.	TRBJ2-6	.	TRBV30
CASSPTGGGSYEQYF	TGCGCCAGCAGTCCTACAGGGGGCGGTTCCTACGAGCAGTACTTC	TRBD1	TRBJ2-7	.	TRBV4-1
CASSFSRVNSPLHF	TGTGCCAGCAGCTTCTCCAGGGTGAATTCACCCCTCCACTTT	.	TRBJ1-6	.	TRBV5-5
CASSPVWGGEGYTF	TGCGCCAGCAGCCCCGTTTGGGGAGGTGAAGGCTACACCTTC	.	TRBJ1-2	.	TRBV4-1
CASSYGGRGDANYGYTF	TGTGCCAGCAGCTACGGAGGGAGGGGCGACGCTAACTATGGCTACACCTTC	.	TRBJ1-2	few	TRBV5-4
CASSFAGTGGYTF	TGTGCCAGCAGCTTCGCCGGGACAGGTGGCTACACCTTC	TRBD1	TRBJ1-2	.	TRBV7-2
CASRDRGQGSLSTEAFF	TGTGCCAGCAGAGACAGAGGGCAGGGGTCGTTATCGACTGAAGCTTTCTTT	.	TRBJ1-1	.	TRBV28
CASRTGPKGGYTF	TGTGCCAGCAGGACAGGGCCGAAGGGAGGCTACACCTTC	TRBD1	TRBJ1-2	.	TRBV6-4
CASSVGPVNTEAFF	TGTGCCAGCAGCGTAGGGCCCGTGAACACTGAAGCTTTCTTT	.	TRBJ1-1	.	TRBV9
CASNRFDRAQETQYF	TGTGCCAGCAACCGTTTTGACAGAGCGCAAGAGACCCAGTACTTC	.	TRBJ2-5	.	TRBV9
CACSGGANVLTF	TGTGCCTGCTCAGGGGGGGCCAACGTCCTGACTTTC	.	TRBJ2-6	.	TRBV25-1
CASSPGHSRPQHF	TGTGCCAGTAGCCCAGGACATTCGAGGCCCCAGCATTTT	.	TRBJ1-5	.	TRBV19
CASSTKTALGSGNTIYF	TGTGCCAGTTCTACAAAGACAGCTCTAGGGTCTGGAAACACCATATATTTT	.	TRBJ1-3	.	TRBV18
CAWGPLAGLDTQYF	TGTGCCTGGGGCCCACTAGCGGGACTAGATACGCAGTATTTT	TRBD2	TRBJ2-3	.	TRBV30
CATSVKNTGELFF	TGTGCCACCAGTGTAAAGAACACCGGGGAGCTGTTTTTT	.	TRBJ2-2	.	TRBV24-1
CASTGQGAGELFF	TGTGCCAGCACGGGACAGGGGGCCGGGGAGCTGTTTTTT	TRBD1	TRBJ2-2	.	TRBV19
CASGTGLETQYF	TGTGCCAGCGGGACAGGGCTAGAGACCCAGTACTTC	TRBD1	TRBJ2-5	.	TRBV2
CASSNRGRKSDTQYF	TGTGCCAGCAGCAACAGGGGGCGTAAGTCGGATACGCAGTATTTT	TRBD1	TRBJ2-3	.	TRBV3-1/TRBV3-2
CASSTQNTGELFF	TGTGCCAGCAGTACACAGAACACCGGGGAGCTGTTTTTT	.	TRBJ2-2	.	TRBV7-9
CASSYDAIREQYF	TGTGCCAGCAGTTACGATGCCATCCGGGAGCAGTACTTC	.	TRBJ2-7	.	TRBV6-5
CASSQETDRVYGYTF	TGCGCCAGCAGTCAGGAGACAGACAGGGTCTATGGCTACACCTTC	TRBD1	TRBJ1-2	.	TRBV23-1
CASSLSRTNTGELFF	TGCGCCAGCAGCTTGTCCAGGACGAACACCGGGGAGCTGTTTTTT	.	TRBJ2-2	.	TRBV5-1
CSGQDNLLLHF	TGCAGTGGACAGGACAATTTGCTCCTCCACTTT	.	TRBJ1-6	.	TRBV20-1
CAWSERQARYEQYF	TGTGCCTGGAGCGAACGACAGGCCCGCTACGAGCAGTACTTC	.	TRBJ2-7	.	TRBV30
CATSDLAGRSQFF	TGTGCCACCAGTGATCTCGCGGGGCGATCGCAGTTCTTC	.	TRBJ2-1	.	TRBV24-1
CASSVSPWGANEQFF	TGTGCCAGCAGCGTTTCTCCCTGGGGAGCGAATGAGCAGTTCTTC	.	TRBJ2-1	.	TRBV7-8
CASSSTSGGNTQYF	TGTGCCAGCAGCTCGACTAGCGGGGGAAATACGCAGTATTTT	TRBD2	TRBJ2-3	.	TRBV5-6
CASSVDIPGNTEAFF	TGTGCCAGCAGCGTAGATATTCCCGGGAACACTGAAGCTTTCTTT	.	TRBJ1-1	.	TRBV9
CASSLERRRNSPLHF	TGTGCCAGCAGCTTGGAGCGACGGAGAAATTCACCCCTCCACTTT	.	TRBJ1-6	.	TRBV5-6
CASSEASPYEQYF	TGTGCCAGCAGTGAAGCAAGCCCCTACGAGCAGTACTTC	.	TRBJ2-7	.	TRBV6-1
CASSRQIGGGGHEQYF	TGTGCCAGCAGCCGACAGATCGGGGGGGGCGGCCACGAGCAGTACTTC	TRBD2	TRBJ2-7	.	TRBV3-1/TRBV3-2
CASSLAGGSYEQYF	TGTGCCAGCAGCTTAGCGGGGGGTTCCTACGAGCAGTACTTC	TRBD2	TRBJ2-7	.	TRBV13
CASSPTDRQINGYTF	TGTGCCAGCTCACCGACAGACCGACAGATCAATGGCTACACCTTC	.	TRBJ1-2	few	TRBV18
CASSLGTGPTEAFF	TGCGCCAGCAGCTTGGGGACAGGGCCCACTGAAGCTTTCTTT	TRBD1	TRBJ1-1	.	TRBV5-1
CASSPGQGRTGELFF	TGTGCCAGCAGCCCAGGACAGGGTAGGACCGGGGAGCTGTTTTTT	TRBD1	TRBJ2-2	.	TRBV7-3
CASSRQSEKLFF	TGTGCCAGCAGCCGACAGAGTGAAAAACTGTTTTTT	.	TRBJ1-4	.	TRBV12-3/TRBV12-4
CASSYAGTGSWETQYF	TGTGCCAGCAGCTACGCCGGGACAGGGAGCTGGGAGACCCAGTACTTC	TRBD1	TRBJ2-5	.	TRBV5-6
CSHWDIGTEKLFF	TGCAGCCACTGGGACATCGGGACTGAAAAACTGTTTTTT	.	TRBJ1-4	.	TRBV29-1
CASSGTGQNTEAFF	TGTGCCAGCAGCGGGACAGGGCAGAACACTGAAGCTTTCTTT	TRBD1	TRBJ1-1	.	TRBV5-6
CAISDPSSGNTIYF	TGTGCCATCAGTGACCCGAGTTCTGGAAACACCATATATTTT	.	TRBJ1-3	.	TRBV10-3
CASSQDPVGQGSLNTEAFF	TGTGCCAGCAGCCAAGATCCGGTAGGACAGGGGTCCTTGAACACTGAAGCTTTCTTT	TRBD1	TRBJ1-1	.	TRBV4-2
CASSLGQSEAFF	TGTGCCAGCAGCTTGGGACAGTCGGAAGCTTTCTTT	.	TRBJ1-1	.	TRBV5-4
CATSDFGGQGDGTGELFF	TGTGCCACCAGTGATTTCGGGGGGCAGGGTGATGGCACCGGGGAGCTGTTTTTT	.	TRBJ2-2	.	TRBV24-1
CASSDWTGQETQYF	TGTGCCAGCAGTGATTGGACAGGGCAAGAGACCCAGTACTTC	TRBD1	TRBJ2-5	.	TRBV6-1
CASRSRQGTEAFF	TGCGCCAGCAGGTCCCGACAGGGCACTGAAGCTTTCTTT	TRBD1	TRBJ1-1	.	TRBV5-1
CSVEGGQGNYGYTF	TGCAGCGTTGAAGGGGGGCAGGGTAACTATGGCTACACCTTC	.	TRBJ1-2	.	TRBV29-1
CASSKGTYYEQYF	TGTGCCAGCAGTAAGGGGACTTACTACGAGCAGTACTTC	.	TRBJ2-7	.	TRBV11-3
CASSETDRGYGYTF	TGTGCCAGCAGTGAGACTGACAGGGGCTATGGCTACACCTTC	TRBD1	TRBJ1-2	.	TRBV6-1
CASSHGLAGGLETQYF	TGTGCCAGCAGCCACGGACTAGCGGGGGGCCTGGAGACCCAGTACTTC	TRBD2	TRBJ2-5	.	TRBV7-3
CATSDAGRYNEQFF	TGTGCCACCAGTGATGCGGGACGATACAATGAGCAGTTCTTC	.	TRBJ2-1	.	TRBV24-1
CASSLLAGDYNEQFF	TGTGCCAGCAGCTTACTAGCGGGGGACTACAATGAGCAGTTCTTC	TRBD2	TRBJ2-1	.	TRBV11-2
CASSPGAGYGYTF	TGTGCCAGCAGCCCTGGGGCAGGCTATGGCTACACCTTC	.	TRBJ1-2	.	TRBV7-9
CASTLGQKNNSPLHF	TGTGCCAGCACCCTAGGACAGAAAAATAATTCACCCCTCCACTTT	.	TRBJ1-6	.	TRBV27
CASSQKQGSNEKLFF	TGCGCCAGCAGCCAAAAACAGGGTTCTAATGAAAAACTGTTTTTT	.	TRBJ1-4	once	TRBV4-1
CASSPGLDYGYTF	TGTGCCAGCAGCCCGGGACTCGACTATGGCTACACCTTC	.	TRBJ1-2	.	TRBV6-5
CASSQDQGQPQHF	TGCGCCAGCAGCCAAGATCAGGGGCAGCCCCAGCATTTT	.	TRBJ1-5	.	TRBV4-1
CASSPRTSGGPSTDTQYF	TGTGCCAGCAGCCCTCGGACTAGCGGGGGCCCTAGCACAGATACGCAGTATTTT	TRBD2	TRBJ2-3	.	TRBV6-2/TRBV6-3
CASSIADYSNQPQHF	TGTGCCAGTAGTATTGCAGATTATAGCAATCAGCCCCAGCATTTT	.	TRBJ1-5	.	TRBV19